A selection of T cell receptor beta chains follows, all from one sample in a study of cytomegalovirus exposure and HLA in healthy donors. Here immunoSEQ multiplex PCR was the method, and the copy in TCRdb shows in-frame clones only, minus some. The data contain some 96,000 clones, approximately 72% of them singletons. Sequenced material: PBMCs. These receptors were obtained from a man aged 40-55 years in good health and CMV-seropositive. The CDR3 runs from the conserved cysteine through the conserved F or W. A D gene is named only where the DNA matches it firmly. Size is omitted from some rows. Given values are once, few, many or a class for expanded clones.

cdr3_nt cdr3_aa clone_size v_call d_call j_call
TGTGCCAGCAGCCCACCGGGACAGGGCAAGAACACTGAAGCTTTCTTT CASSPPGQGKNTEAFF . TRBV9 TRBD1 TRBJ1-1
TGTGCCAGCAGCCCGCGAGGGATAGCGGGAGGGGGGGAGACCCAGTACTTC CASSPRGIAGGGETQYF . TRBV9 TRBD2 TRBJ2-5
TGTGCTAGTGGTTTTACCTCCGGACAGGGCTATGGCTACACCTTC CASGFTSGQGYGYTF . TRBV12-5 TRBD1 TRBJ1-2
TGCGCCAGCAGTGTTGAGGGTAACGAGCAGTACTTC CASSVEGNEQYF once TRBV5-1 . TRBJ2-7
TGCGCCAGCAGTCTACAGGGTGAAGCTTTCTTT CASSLQGEAFF . TRBV10-2 . TRBJ1-1
TGTGCCAGCAGTTACTCGGCTAGCGGAGCATACGAGCAGTACTTC CASSYSASGAYEQYF . TRBV6-5 TRBD2 TRBJ2-7
TGTGCCAGCAGTTACTCAGGGCAGGGCGACACCATATATTTT CASSYSGQGDTIYF . TRBV6-5 . TRBJ1-3
TGTGCCAGCAGCCAAGTTAGAGCAACTAATGAAAAACTGTTTTTT CASSQVRATNEKLFF . TRBV4-2 . TRBJ1-4
TGCGCCAGCAGCTACACATCGACAGGGGTTCGGCAGGACTATGGCTACACCTTC CASSYTSTGVRQDYGYTF few TRBV5-1 TRBD1 TRBJ1-2
TGCGCCAGCAGCTTGGGGACAGGGGGGATTGGCTACACCTTC CASSLGTGGIGYTF . TRBV5-1 TRBD1 TRBJ1-2
TGTGCCAGCTCACCGGGGACAGGGGTGCCGGATCAGCCCCAGCATTTT CASSPGTGVPDQPQHF . TRBV18 TRBD1 TRBJ1-5
TGTGCCAGTAGTCCACAGGGGGCGCCGCCTTTCTTT CASSPQGAPPFF . TRBV19 TRBD1 TRBJ1-1
TGTGCCAGCAGTTTCAGGGGGTCCGCCTACGAGCAGTACTTC CASSFRGSAYEQYF once TRBV27 TRBD1 TRBJ2-7
TGTGCCAGCAGCCCGTCGGGAGGGTGGGATACGCAGTATTTT CASSPSGGWDTQYF . TRBV7-8 TRBD2 TRBJ2-3
TGTGCCAGCAGCGCCCTAGCGCCCCAAGAGACCCAGTACTTC CASSALAPQETQYF . TRBV14 . TRBJ2-5
TGTGCCAGCAGCCCCCCCAGCGGGAGGGGCGGTGTTGAGCAGTTCTTC CASSPPSGRGGVEQFF . TRBV7-2 TRBD2 TRBJ2-1
TGTGCCAGCCCCGGGGGGCCGGGAGAGACCCAGTACTTC CASPGGPGETQYF . TRBV2 . TRBJ2-5
TGTGCCAGCAGCTTCCAGGGGCTTGATGGGTACACCTTC CASSFQGLDGYTF . TRBV11-1 . TRBJ1-2
TGTGCCAGTAGTAAACGGGGGGACGGGGGCACCCAGTACTTC CASSKRGDGGTQYF few TRBV19 . TRBJ2-5
TGTGCCAGTAGTACCCCACAGGGTTCGCAAGAAAAACTGTTTTTT CASSTPQGSQEKLFF . TRBV19 . TRBJ1-4
TGTGCCAGCAGTTCGGGGACAGGCTACGAGCAGTACTTC CASSSGTGYEQYF . TRBV27 TRBD1 TRBJ2-7
TGTGCCAGCAGCTTCATTGGGGGCCTCAACACTGAAGCTTTCTTT CASSFIGGLNTEAFF . TRBV7-8 . TRBJ1-1
TGTGCCAGCAGTGACGGACTAGCGGGAGTGGATACGCAGTATTTT CASSDGLAGVDTQYF few TRBV2 TRBD2 TRBJ2-3
TGTGCCAGCAGTGCTCCGGGCTCTGGAAACACCATATATTTT CASSAPGSGNTIYF . TRBV25-1 . TRBJ1-3
TGTGCCTCTAGGAGGGCCCAATCCTACGAGCAGTACTTC CASRRAQSYEQYF . TRBV19 . TRBJ2-7
TGCGCCAGCAGCCAAGGGTGGTCGGACACTGAAGCTTTCTTT CASSQGWSDTEAFF few TRBV4-1 . TRBJ1-1
TGCGCCAGCAGCTCCGGTGCCGGGAACACTGAAGCTTTCTTT CASSSGAGNTEAFF . TRBV5-1 . TRBJ1-1
TGTGCCAGCACGGCACAGGGCAACACCGGGGAGCTGTTTTTT CASTAQGNTGELFF . TRBV2 . TRBJ2-2
TGTGCCAGCAGCGCTGGCAGGGTTGGAAACACCATATATTTT CASSAGRVGNTIYF . TRBV5-4 . TRBJ1-3
TGTGCCAGCAGCCATCCCATACAGGGGGTTCGATCCTACGAGCAGTACTTC CASSHPIQGVRSYEQYF . TRBV4-2 TRBD1 TRBJ2-7
TGTGCCACTTTGGGACTAGCGGGAGGGGGCCGGGCGATGCGCAATGAGCAGTTCTTC CATLGLAGGGRAMRNEQFF once TRBV10-3 TRBD2 TRBJ2-1
TGTGCCAGCAGTTTATCGATTCTAGCGGGAGACCACGAGCAGTACTTC CASSLSILAGDHEQYF . TRBV27 TRBD2 TRBJ2-7
TGTGCCAGCAGCTTGAGGGCAGGGAGGATCACCATATATTTT CASSLRAGRITIYF . TRBV13 . TRBJ1-3
TGTGCCAGCAGTTACAACCTAGTGGAGACCCAGTACTTC CASSYNLVETQYF once TRBV6-5 . TRBJ2-5
TGTGCCAGCAGCCTACAGGGAACTGAAGCTTTCTTT CASSLQGTEAFF . TRBV4-2 . TRBJ1-1
TGCGCCAGCAGCTTGGAACAGCGGGGGCTAGCGACCCAGTACTTC CASSLEQRGLATQYF . TRBV5-1 TRBD2 TRBJ2-5
TGTGCCAGTAGTATTATAAGGACAGGGACGATGAACACTGAAGCTTTCTTT CASSIIRTGTMNTEAFF . TRBV19 TRBD1 TRBJ1-1
TGTGCCAGCAGTTATAGTTTGCGGGAGCTGTTTTTT CASSYSLRELFF . TRBV27 . TRBJ2-2
TGTGCCAGCTCACCACCGCCAGGGATCAATCAGCCCCAGCATTTT CASSPPPGINQPQHF . TRBV18 . TRBJ1-5
TGTGCCAGCAGTGAAGCGGTTTCAGGGGGGCGTTCACCCCTCCACTTT CASSEAVSGGRSPLHF once TRBV6-1 TRBD1 TRBJ1-6